The 18 T cell receptor beta chains below come from one sample, sequenced in a study of blood T cell repertoires in COVID-19 (dated by TCRdb to about 2020). The library relied on the immunoSEQ multiplex PCR assay. The table was pulled from immuneACCESS by TCRdb, which kept in-frame rearrangements only. Such tables lose some clones; where checked, under half of the loss comes from unresolved V genes, and the rest has no known cause. The sample profile shows 95,000 to 150,000 clones; over 75% of them were found once. Of the sample, approximately 18% falls within the top ten clones. Sequences were obtained from peripheral blood. Receptor source: a man aged 25-45 years with COVID-19, enrolled during active disease.

The J gene is TRBJ2-7, the V gene TRBV7-2, with 10 bases that match TRBD1. This CDR3 region has 14 residues. The ends lost 5 bases at V and 6 bases at J; junction bases unmatched: 7. Germline V gene lookup returns CDR1 SGHTA and CDR2 FQGNSA. The CDR3, as DNA: TGTGCCAGCAGCCCACCGGGACAGGGGACCGAGCAGTACTTC. Residues: CASSPPGQGTEQYF. Complete variable domain (other parts from reference TRBV7-2 and TRBJ2-7): GAGVSQSPSNKVTEKGKDVELRCDPISGHTALYWYRQSLGQGLEFLIYFQGNSAPDKSGLPSDRFSAERTGGSVSTLTIQRTQQEDSAVYLCASSPPGQGTEQYFGPGTRLTVT.

This chain links TRBV28 with TRBJ2-1; 14 bases line up with TRBD2. Unmatched junction bases numbered 9, after V lost 5 bases and J lost 9 bases. The length of the CDR3 is 16 residues. CDR1 and CDR2 from the germline V gene are MDHEN and SYDVKM. CDR3 amino acids: CASSPRLAGGDGEQFF. In nucleotides, the CDR3 is TGTGCCAGCAGTCCCCGACTAGCGGGAGGGGATGGTGAGCAGTTCTTC.

This CDR3 is CAISEGQGYQPQHF. In nucleotides, the CDR3 is TGTGCCATCAGTGAGGGCCAGGGATATCAGCCCCAGCATTTT. This chain uses TRBV10-3 with TRBJ1-5; possibly TRBD1 for D (5 bases). Germline CDR1 is ENHRY and CDR2 is SYGVKD. The ends were cut back, 2 bases at V and 5 bases at J, with 10 bases in the middle. This CDR3 region has 14 residues.

The rearrangement links TRBV2 to TRBJ1-6; D is perhaps TRBD1 (6 bases). In germline, CDR1 is SNHLY, CDR2 FYNNEI. CDR3 length: 15 residues. The V and J ends lost 6 bases and 7 bases respectively, with 16 bases between them. CDR3 region: CASSGSGERNSPLHF. The CDR3 nucleotides read TGTGCCAGCAGCGGTTCAGGGGAGAGGAATTCACCCCTCCACTTT.

The genes are TRBV5-6 and TRBJ2-3, with D hard to call. The CDR3 spans 13 residues. The germline CDR1 and CDR2 sequences are SGHDT and YYEEEE. V lost 0 bases to trimming and J lost 9 bases, with 11 bases between them. CDR3 bases: TGTGCCAGCAGCTTGGGACGACAACTCACGCAGTATTTT. Its protein product is CASSLGRQLTQYF.

This clone showed up just a few times. This chain connects TRBV27 to TRBJ2-7, with 12 bases lining up with TRBD1. The CDR3 contains 15 residues. Germline V CDR1 and CDR2: MNHEY, SMNVEV (reference sequence). With 6 bases clipped from V and 3 bases from J, the junction kept 6 bases outside the gene matches. The CDR3 DNA follows: TGTGCCAGCAGCCGTGGGACAGGGGGCGGCTACGAGCAGTACTTC. Translation: CASSRGTGGGYEQYF.

This clone was recorded a few times. This rearrangement joins TRBV4-3 to TRBJ1-6; D uncertain. Germline assignment: CDR1 LGHNA and CDR2 YSLEER. The CDR3 is made up of 16 amino acids. Trimming shortened V by 0 bases and J by 8 bases, and 14 bases separated the two germline ends. The CDR3 loop is CASSQDWDLRDSPLHF. Written as DNA, the CDR3 is TGCGCCAGCAGCCAAGATTGGGATTTGCGGGATTCACCCCTCCACTTT.

V gene TRBV19 combines with J gene TRBJ2-3; possibly TRBD2 for D (6 bases). Trimming shortened V by 7 bases and J by 2 bases, and 16 bases separated the two germline ends. The germline CDR1 and CDR2 sequences are LNHDA and SQIVND (reference sequence). This CDR3 contains 15 residues. The DNA for the CDR3 is TGTGCCAGTACATCGCTTGGGAGGCTCACAGATACGCAGTATTTT. Its protein is CASTSLGRLTDTQYF.

The chain has TRBV4-3 and TRBJ2-7; D is uncertain. The CDR3 length is 13 residues. The germline V gene encodes CDR1 LGHNA and CDR2 YSLEER. V was clipped by 0 bases and J by 4 bases, with 7 bases between them. CDR3 DNA: TGCGCCAGCAGCCAAGATTACGGTTACGAGCAGTACTTC. Amino acids: CASSQDYGYEQYF.

The rearrangement joins TRBV19 to TRBJ1-3, with D perhaps matching TRBD1 (6 bases). The V end was cut by 6 bases, the J end by 2 bases, with 17 bases between. Germline values: CDR1 LNHDA, CDR2 SQIVND (reference sequence). There are 16 residues in the CDR3. Written as DNA, the CDR3 is TGTGCCAGTAGCAAAAAACAGGGAGAAGCTGGAAACACCATATATTTT. It translates to CASSKKQGEAGNTIYF.

V is TRBV6-2 or TRBV6-3 and J is TRBJ2-2, with a weak D call TRBD1 (6 bases). The CDR3 is made up of 13 amino acids. V gave up 4 bases and J gave up 9 bases, with 12 bases separating them. Germline values: CDR1 MNHEY, CDR2 SVGEGT. The CDR3 coding sequence is TGTGCCAGCAGTTTACAGGGCGGCTGGGAGCTGTTTTTT. It codes for CASSLQGGWELFF.

The V gene is TRBV5-1, the J gene TRBJ2-7; TRBD1 matches at 10 bases. The junction had 4 bases not matched to a gene; V was cut back by 4 bases and J by 3 bases. The V gene's germline CDR1 is SGHRS and CDR2 YFSETQ. The CDR3 is made up of 14 amino acids. CDR3 in DNA: TGCGCCAGCAGCCACCGGGACAGGGGCTACGAGCAGTACTTC. This translates into CASSHRDRGYEQYF.

The J gene is TRBJ1-3, the V gene TRBV6-5, with D uncertain. V was clipped by 8 bases and J by 3 bases, with 8 bases between them. This CDR3 comprises 12 residues. Per the germline V gene, CDR1 is MNHEY and CDR2 is SVGAGI. The CDR3 loop is CASVTYGNTIYF. The CDR3 region has the DNA TGTGCCAGCGTCACTTATGGAAACACCATATATTTT.

This clone has just a few counts. V is TRBV7-9 and J is TRBJ2-3; 8 bases match TRBD2. The CDR3 has 16 residues. Germline lookup yields CDR1 SEHNR and CDR2 FQNEAQ (reference sequence). V was clipped by 5 bases and J by 1 base; unmatched bases: 8. CDR3 DNA sequence: TGTGCCAGCAGCAGCCCGGGAGGGGCTGGCACAGATACGCAGTATTTT. This translates into CASSSPGGAGTDTQYF.

The chain links TRBV7-2 to TRBJ1-2; tentatively, D is TRBD1 (6 bases). Germline V gene sequence: CDR1 SGHTA, CDR2 FQGNSA. This CDR3 is 13 amino acids long. The V end was cut by 9 bases, the J end by 5 bases, with 16 bases between. In nucleotides, the CDR3 is TGTGCCAGTGGCAGGGGACAACCGTATGGCTACACCTTC. Protein product: CASGRGQPYGYTF. Full variable domain (remainder filled in from reference TRBV7-2 and TRBJ1-2): GAGVSQSPSNKVTEKGKDVELRCDPISGHTALYWYRQSLGQGLEFLIYFQGNSAPDKSGLPSDRFSAERTGGSVSTLTIQRTQQEDSAVYLCASGRGQPYGYTFGSGTRLTVV.

The rearrangement joins TRBV6-5 to TRBJ2-7, with D perhaps matching TRBD1 (6 bases). The length of the CDR3 is 16 residues. V lost 0 bases and J lost 3, with 15 bases in between. Germline V CDR1 and CDR2: MNHEY, SVGAGI. For the CDR3, the DNA is TGTGCCAGCAGTTACTCGGCCCGGGACAAATTCTACGAGCAGTACTTC. This translates into CASSYSARDKFYEQYF.

This chain connects TRBV29-1 to TRBJ2-5, with a weak D call TRBD2 (6 bases). Germline CDR1 SQVTM, CDR2 ANQGSEA. Trimming removed 6 bases at V and 2 bases at J, with 10 bases between. This CDR3 region has 12 residues. The CDR3 DNA reads TGCAGCGTCGGGAGCGTACAAGAGACCCAGTACTTC. This gives the protein CSVGSVQETQYF.

The gene calls are TRBV6-4 and TRBJ1-2, with 10 bases that match TRBD1. The CDR3 consists of 14 residues. V dropped 4 bases and J dropped 7; count of bases not matched to a gene: 6. The germline CDR1 and CDR2 sequences are MRHNA and SNTAGT. CDR3 loop: CASSAGTGESGYTF. The CDR3 DNA reads TGTGCCAGCAGTGCCGGGACAGGGGAGAGTGGCTACACCTTC.